The 27 T cell receptor beta chains given below trace back to one sample, sequenced in a study of regulatory T cells in long-lasting Graves disease. Described time point: newly diagnosed GD, antithyroid drugs for less than 3 months. Scientists built the TCR library using RNA that was extracted from PBMCs. CDR3-region Arm-PCR and iRepertoire HTBI primers produced the TCR beta libraries. TCRdb re-analysed the multiplex PCR reads in MiXCR, keeping a single row per CDR3 protein. The data show about 540,000 distinct CDR3 sequences, roughly 14% seen once. These data were also reused for a study on T cells in Graves' hyperthyroidism and ophthalmopathy.

The sample was peripheral blood mononuclear cells (PBMCs), taken at new diagnosis, from a patient treated with antithyroid drugs. The source is a man aged 25 to 45 with Graves disease.

This clonotype was seen at least ten times. The chain recombines TRBV19 with TRBJ2-7; 12 bases are a match to TRBD2. Per germline, CDR1 LNHDA and CDR2 SQIVND (reference sequence). With 5 bases clipped from V and 1 base from J, the junction kept 6 bases outside the gene matches. The CDR3 is made up of 16 amino acids. CDR3 sequence (DNA): TGTGCCAGTAGTCGACTAGCGGGAGTCACTTCCTACGAGCAGTACTTC. Translating it yields CASSRLAGVTSYEQYF.

This clonotype was found a few times. The chain is built from TRBV19 and TRBJ2-1, with 7 bases that match TRBD2. Germline V gene data show CDR1 as LNHDA and CDR2 as SQIVND (reference sequence). J was trimmed by 6 bases and V by 11 bases; bases with no gene match: 7. CDR3 length equals 12 residues. As DNA, the CDR3 is TGTGCCTCCGGGCGGGAGAGCAATGAGCAGTTCTTC. Protein: CASGRESNEQFF.

The chain employs TRBV5-1 and TRBJ2-2; no firm D call. CDR3 length: 15 residues. CDR1 and CDR2 (germline): SGHRS, YFSETQ. V lost 0 bases and J 3 bases, leaving 9 bases between the germline ends. The CDR3 loop is CASSLVRIDTGELFF. CDR3 nucleotides: TGCGCCAGCAGCTTGGTTCGGATTGACACCGGGGAGCTGTTTTTT.

This clonotype has a single count. A far bigger clonotype differs at one base, so this is likely a read error. The genes are TRBV7-9 and TRBJ2-7; D assignment may be TRBD1 or TRBD2 (6 bases each). Germline-derived CDR1 and CDR2 are SEHNR and FQNEAQ (reference sequence). The CDR3 runs to 15 residues. Trimming took off 6 bases at V and 3 bases at J, with 18 bases between the two ends. The CDR3 nucleotides read TGTGCCAGCAGTCCGGGGTGGGGGGCCCTCTACGAGCAGTACTTC. Residues: CASSPGWGALYEQYF.

The chain is built from TRBV10-1 and TRBJ2-2, with D perhaps TRBD2 (5 bases). The CDR3 totals 16 residues. Germline-derived CDR1 and CDR2 are WNHNN and SYGVQD (reference sequence). V was trimmed by 0 bases and J by 5 bases, leaving 13 bases between them. CDR3 residues: CASSESLAGGTGELFF. The DNA of the CDR3 is TGCGCCAGCAGTGAGTCGTTGGCAGGAGGAACCGGGGAGCTGTTTTTT.

This chain joins TRBV6-5 and TRBJ2-1; 7 bases align to TRBD2. The length of the CDR3 is 15 residues. Germline V gene data show CDR1 as MNHEY and CDR2 as SVGAGI. V gave up 3 bases and J gave up 8 bases; unmatched junction bases: 10. As DNA, the CDR3 is TGTGCCAGCAGTTATGAACTAGCGAGGACGGATGAGCAGTTCTTC. Its protein product is CASSYELARTDEQFF.

The gene calls are TRBV19 and TRBJ1-1; no reliable D call. Germline V CDR1 and CDR2: LNHDA, SQIVND (reference sequence). Trimming shortened V by 5 bases and J by 5 bases, and 9 bases separated the two germline ends. The CDR3 runs to 12 residues. CDR3 bases: TGTGCCAGTAGTGCTTTAGGAACTGAAGCTTTCTTT. Residues: CASSALGTEAFF.

A note on this clonotype: A far larger clone differs by one base, so this is likely a read error. DNA for the CDR3: TGTGCCGGCAGCACTCAGGAAGACTACGAGCAGTACTTC. The encoded protein is CAGSTQEDYEQYF. The chain employs TRBV12-3 or TRBV12-4 and TRBJ2-7, with D uncertain. The CDR3 runs 13 residues.

Ten or more counts support this clonotype. The chain recombines TRBV27 with TRBJ1-5; 7 positions match TRBD1. The V segment lost 5 bases and the J segment 0 bases; nucleotides outside the gene matches: 10. The CDR3 extends over 17 amino acids. Germline loops: CDR1 MNHEY, CDR2 SMNVEV (reference sequence). The CDR3 reads CASSPQTGPYSNQPQHF. DNA for the CDR3: TGTGCCAGCAGTCCACAGACAGGGCCTTATAGCAATCAGCCCCAGCATTTT.

This clonotype was seen many times. The J gene is TRBJ2-5, the V gene TRBV30; no clear D. There are 12 residues in the CDR3. Germline V lookup: CDR1 GTSNPN, CDR2 SVGIG (reference sequence). V was shortened by 2 bases and J by 5 bases, with 9 bases between the two germline ends. The CDR3 bases are TGTGCCTGGAGTCCTCGGCGGGAGACCCAGTACTTC. Its protein product is CAWSPRRETQYF.

The V gene is TRBV30, the J gene TRBJ1-1, with D maybe TRBD1 (6 bases). This CDR3 spans 13 amino acids. With 5 bases removed from V and 3 bases from J, the gap between germline ends came to 13 bases. The germline gives CDR1 GTSNPN, CDR2 SVGIG (reference sequence). The CDR3 region is CAWRPQGYTEAFF. CDR3 nucleotide sequence: TGTGCCTGGCGACCACAGGGTTACACTGAAGCTTTCTTT.

At least ten counts were recorded for this clonotype. For the CDR3, the DNA is TGCGCCAGCAGCTTGTCGACAGTGGAAGAGACCCAGTACTTC. Encoded protein: CASSLSTVEETQYF. The chain couples TRBV5-1 to TRBJ2-5, with D tentatively TRBD1 (5 bases). With 1 base removed from V and 3 bases from J, the gap between germline ends came to 10 bases. Germline assignment: CDR1 SGHRS and CDR2 YFSETQ. The CDR3 has 14 amino acids.

This clonotype was detected only a few times. V gene TRBV6-4 combines with J gene TRBJ2-4; D not resolved. Germline V gives CDR1 MRHNA, CDR2 SNTAGT. The CDR3 runs to 12 residues. Between the trimmed V and J ends, which lost 7 bases and 3 bases, there was a span of 7 bases. The CDR3 bases are TGTGCCAGCACCCCAGGCAAAAACATTCAGTACTTC. Translated: CASTPGKNIQYF.

This clonotype was seen a handful of times. The chain links TRBV18 to TRBJ2-7, with D perhaps matching TRBD2 (6 bases). The germline V gene has CDR1 KGHSH and CDR2 LQKENI. Trimming shortened V by 3 bases and J by 11 bases, and 14 bases separated the two germline ends. This CDR3 is built from 12 residues. The CDR3 DNA is TGTGCCAGCTCACCGCGGGGAGACACCAAGTACTTC. This encodes CASSPRGDTKYF.

This clonotype was counted at least ten times. The V gene is TRBV7-8, the J gene TRBJ2-3; D ambiguous. V lost 3 bases and J 4 bases, leaving 11 bases between the germline ends. Germline CDR1 and CDR2: SGHVS and FQNEAQ. The CDR3 loop spans 14 amino acids. The DNA for the CDR3 is TGTGCCAGCAGCTTTCGGTTTGTGGCAGATACGCAGTATTTT. Its protein is CASSFRFVADTQYF. Filled out from reference TRBV7-8 and TRBJ2-3, the complete variable domain reads GAGVSQSPRYKVAKRGQDVALRCDPISGHVSLFWYQQALGQGPEFLTYFQNEAQLDKSGLPSDRFFAERPEGSVSTLKIQRTQQEDSAVYLCASSFRFVADTQYFGPGTRLTVL.

This rearrangement joins TRBV3-1 to TRBJ2-1, with D possibly matching TRBD2 (6 bases). V lost 1 base and J lost 9, with 13 bases in between. Germline values: CDR1 LGHDT, CDR2 YNNKEL (reference sequence). The length of the CDR3 is 14 residues. As DNA, the CDR3 is TGTGCCAGCAGCCAAGTTCAGGGCGGGATTGAGCAGTTCTTC. Protein: CASSQVQGGIEQFF.

The J gene is TRBJ2-7, the V gene TRBV12-3 or TRBV12-4; unclear D gene. The germline V and J ends were trimmed by 3 bases and 7 bases, with 10 bases remaining between them. CDR3 size: 12 residues. CDR3 region: CASSFADAEQYF. CDR3 nucleotide sequence: TGTGCCAGCAGTTTCGCAGACGCTGAGCAGTACTTC.

V usage is TRBV7-2 and J usage is TRBJ1-5, with D unclear. The V and J ends lost 5 bases and 5 bases respectively, with 7 bases between them. This CDR3 region has 12 residues. CDR1 is SGHTA, CDR2 FQGNSA, per germline. The DNA of the CDR3 is TGTGCCAGCAGCCTCCCAGATCAGCCCCAGCATTTT. Amino acids: CASSLPDQPQHF.

This clonotype has ten or more counts. This chain connects TRBV6-2 or TRBV6-3 to TRBJ2-5; 7 bases agree with TRBD1. The CDR3 spans 14 residues. V shed 2 bases, J shed 1 base, and the junction held 1 base outside the gene matches. The V gene's germline CDR1 is MNHEY and CDR2 SVGEGT. The CDR3 loop reads CASSYRDSQETQYF. In nucleotides, the CDR3 is TGTGCCAGCAGTTACCGGGACAGCCAAGAGACCCAGTACTTC.

The chain joins TRBV3-1 to TRBJ2-7; D gene uncertain. V lost 1 base, J lost 3 bases, and 16 bases lay in between. Germline lookup yields CDR1 LGHDT and CDR2 YNNKEL (reference sequence). The CDR3 has 16 amino acids. The CDR3 bases are TGTGCCAGCAGCCAAGTAAGAAACCGCCTGGACTACGAGCAGTACTTC. Protein sequence: CASSQVRNRLDYEQYF.

Points on this clonotype: A much larger clone differs by one base, so this may be a read error. The chain is built from TRBV5-1 and TRBJ2-1, with TRBD1 identical over 7 bases. The CDR3 totals 15 residues. Germline CDR1 and CDR2: SGHRS and YFSETQ. The CDR3 DNA reads as TGCGCCAGCAGCACCGAGGGGGCAACCTACAATGGGCAGTTCTTC. Its protein product is CASSTEGATYNGQFF.

The chain employs TRBV30 and TRBJ1-5; the match to TRBD1 covers 10 bases. This CDR3 spans 17 amino acids. Germline CDR1 and CDR2: GTSNPN and SVGIG (reference sequence). J gave up 11 bases and V 1 base, and 17 bases lay outside the gene matches. The DNA of the CDR3 is TGTGCCTGGAGTGGACGGGGGACAGGGGACGGGGGTATGGCCCAGCATTTT. Protein: CAWSGRGTGDGGMAQHF.

DNA of the CDR3: TGCAGCGTTGAAGAAGGCGTTGGAGATACGCAGTATTTT. Encoded protein: CSVEEGVGDTQYF. The chain recombines TRBV29-1 with TRBJ2-3; unclear D gene. Looked up from germline, CDR1 is SQVTM and CDR2 is ANQGSEA. This CDR3 is built from 13 residues. V dropped 0 bases and J dropped 5 bases, with 9 bases sitting between them.

This clonotype was observed at least ten times. The chain carries TRBV19 and TRBJ2-3; TRBD2 agrees at 13 bases. This CDR3 has 22 amino acids. Germline assignment: CDR1 LNHDA and CDR2 SQIVND (reference sequence). Unmatched junction bases numbered 23, after V lost 6 bases and J lost 2 bases. The CDR3 nucleotides are TGTGCCAGTAGCTCGACAGGGGCAACACTAGCGGGAGGGCCTAACCACACAGATACGCAGTATTTT. It codes for CASSSTGATLAGGPNHTDTQYF.

This chain uses TRBV6-1 with TRBJ2-7; D possibly matches TRBD1 or TRBD2 (6 bases each). Per germline, CDR1 MNHNS and CDR2 SASEGT. The CDR3 is made up of 15 amino acids. V lost 0 bases, J lost 2 bases, and 11 bases lay in between. The chain's CDR3 is CASSEAEGGPYEQYF. DNA of the CDR3: TGTGCCAGCAGTGAAGCTGAGGGGGGCCCCTACGAGCAGTACTTC.

This clonotype was counted ten times or more. The chain combines TRBV2 with TRBJ2-5; 7 bases are a match to TRBD1. This CDR3 comprises 14 residues. CDR1 is SNHLY and CDR2 is FYNNEI in the germline V gene. The trim removed 8 bases at V and 2 bases at J, leaving 8 bases unmatched. The CDR3 sequence is CASQRGLAQETQYF. The CDR3 nucleotides read TGTGCCAGCCAAAGGGGGCTAGCTCAAGAGACCCAGTACTTC. Complete variable domain (other parts from reference TRBV2 and TRBJ2-5): EPEVTQTPSHQVTQMGQEVILRCVPISNHLYFYWYRQILGQKVEFLVSFYNNEISEKSEIFDDQFSVERPDGSNFTLKIRSTKLEDSAMYFCASQRGLAQETQYFGPGTRLLVL.

In the case of this clonotype: Mismatch with germline at one junction end may stem from a read error. The rearrangement joins TRBV5-1 to TRBJ2-5; 8 bases match TRBD1. CDR3 length: 15 amino acids. The germline V gene has CDR1 SGHRS and CDR2 YFSETQ. The CDR3 DNA is TGTGCCAGCAGCTCGACAGGGGCGATCCAAGAGACCCAGTACTTC. It codes for CASSSTGAIQETQYF. Together with reference TRBV5-1 and TRBJ2-5, the CDR3 gives the full variable domain: KAGVTQTPRYLIKTRGQQVTLSCSPISGHRSVSWYQQTPGQGLQFLFEYFSETQRNKGNFPGRFSGRQFSNSRSEMNVSTLELGDSALYLCASSSTGAIQETQYFGPGTRLLVL.